The clone carrying this T cell receptor beta chain was detected once. Unsorted samples used tens of millions of PBMCs for genomic DNA. The sample comes from a study of shared clonotypes between healthy human individuals. With 5 bases removed from V and 5 bases from J, the gap between germline ends came to 19 bases. Germline CDR1 SGHRS, CDR2 YFSETQ. The CDR3 totals 16 residues. Deep-level running was used for the assay. The authors distributed each subset's genomic DNA evenly over several immunoSEQ plates. PCR replicates from unsorted PBMC used roughly 300 ng DNA, and this amount was approximately 30,000 T cell genomes. TCRdb's copy holds only in-frame clones and misses some; the assay was immunoSEQ multiplex PCR. The sample yields 500,000 to 650,000 clones, around 80% seen once.

The sequencing sample was made of PBMCs. The chain combines TRBV5-1 with TRBJ2-2; D remains unclear. This receptor was taken from a woman aged 40 to 49 in good health. Some clones in this sample may be carry-over from other donors' samples. The CDR3 protein is CASSGNTLAETGELFF. CDR3 nucleotide sequence: TGCGCCAGCAGTGGCAATACCCTTGCGGAGACCGGGGAGCTGTTTTTT. The full variable domain, with the rest looked up from reference TRBV5-1 and TRBJ2-2, is KAGVTQTPRYLIKTRGQQVTLSCSPISGHRSVSWYQQTPGQGLQFLFEYFSETQRNKGNFPGRFSGRQFSNSRSEMNVSTLELGDSALYLCASSGNTLAETGELFFGEGSRLTVL.